Presented here are 21 T cell receptor beta chains from one specimen sequenced in a study of shared clonotypes between healthy human individuals. Libraries were prepared by immunoSEQ multiplex PCR; TCRdb keeps only in-frame clonotypes and omits some of them. The sample consists of 550,000 to 600,000 clones, 70% to 80% of them appearing once. Sequenced: PBMCs. These receptor sequences come from a middle-aged woman in good health. Some clones in this sample may be carry-over from other donors' samples.

A word on this clone: At the DNA level, this CDR3 is encoded by other sequences in the same sample as well. This chain joins TRBV5-4 and TRBJ2-3; D gene unclear. CDR3 size: 12 residues. Germline V CDR1 and CDR2: SGHNT, YYREEE (reference sequence). Deletions cut 0 bases from V and 3 bases from J, with 2 bases between. As DNA, the CDR3 is TGTGCCAGCAGCTTGGATACAGATACGCAGTATTTT. It yields the protein CASSLDTDTQYF.

This clone was picked up many times. The chain employs TRBV28 and TRBJ2-2; the D gene could be TRBD1 or TRBD2 (7 bases each). V was trimmed by 6 bases and J by 6 bases, leaving 20 bases between them. The length of the CDR3 is 16 residues. The germline V gene encodes CDR1 MDHEN and CDR2 SYDVKM. CDR3 amino acids: CASRPRGGGASGELFF. CDR3 coding DNA: TGTGCCAGCAGGCCGAGGGGAGGGGGCGCTTCCGGGGAGCTGTTTTTT.

CDR3 sequence reads: CASSMGRGRTGELFF. DNA of the CDR3: TGTGCCAGTAGTATGGGTAGGGGGAGGACCGGGGAGCTGTTTTTT. The chain uses TRBV19 and TRBJ2-2; D could derive from TRBD1 or TRBD2 (6 bases each). V was trimmed by 3 bases and J by 5 bases, leaving 13 bases between them. The CDR3 length is 15 residues. Germline CDR1 is LNHDA and CDR2 is SQIVND (reference sequence).

CDR3 nucleotides: TGTGCCAGCAGCTCGTACACCAAAACCAATCAGCCCCAGCATTTT. Translating it yields CASSSYTKTNQPQHF. The V call is TRBV28, the J call TRBJ1-5; D gene ambiguous. V was cut by 6 bases and J by 3 bases, with 15 bases left in between. CDR1 is MDHEN and CDR2 is SYDVKM in the germline V gene. The CDR3 extends over 15 amino acids. The whole variable domain, filled in from reference TRBV28 and TRBJ1-5, reads DVKVTQSSRYLVKRTGEKVFLECVQDMDHENMFWYRQDPGLGLRLIYFSYDVKMKEKGDIPEGYSVSREKKERFSLILESASTNQTSMYLCASSSYTKTNQPQHFGDGTRLSIL.

The chain has TRBV30 and TRBJ2-3; D is perhaps TRBD1 or TRBD2 (6 bases each). The CDR3 extends over 14 amino acids. The V gene's germline CDR1 is GTSNPN and CDR2 SVGIG (reference sequence). Trimming shortened V by 3 bases and J by 4 bases, and 14 bases separated the two germline ends. The CDR3, as DNA: TGTGCCTGGAGCTTCGGGGGCTTGGCAGATACGCAGTATTTT. It translates to CAWSFGGLADTQYF.

A single count supports this clone. This rearrangement joins TRBV7-5 to TRBJ2-4; TRBD2, the table's D call, lacks a check against the DNA. TRBV7-5 is a pseudogene locus. This CDR3 contains 14 residues. CDR3 DNA sequence: TGTGTCAGGCAATGTTTAGCGGATTTAGACATTCAGTACTTC. It is translated as CVRQCLADLDIQYF.

The chain combines TRBV19 with TRBJ1-5; D not certain. Germline loops: CDR1 LNHDA, CDR2 SQIVND (reference sequence). The CDR3 covers 15 residues. Between the trimmed V and J ends, which lost 5 bases and 0 bases, there was a span of 11 bases. The CDR3 bases are TGTGCCAGTAGTTGGTCGCACTATAGCAATCAGCCCCAGCATTTT. It is translated as CASSWSHYSNQPQHF.

This clone was seen many times. The rearrangement links TRBV6-1 to TRBJ1-2, with TRBD1 as a possible D gene (5 bases). V lost 9 bases to trimming and J lost 7 bases, with 12 bases between them. CDR3 length: 11 amino acids. Germline V gene sequence: CDR1 MNHNS, CDR2 SASEGT. The CDR3 bases are TGTGCCAGTACGGGGGGAGCTGGCTACACCTTC. Amino acid sequence: CASTGGAGYTF.

The table lists this clone with a few counts. This rearrangement joins TRBV5-1 to TRBJ2-2, with 7 nucleotides matching TRBD2. There are 15 residues in the CDR3. Trimming cost V 0 bases and J 4 bases; bases outside gene matches: 3. The germline V gene encodes CDR1 SGHRS and CDR2 YFSETQ. Here the CDR3 DNA reads TGCGCCAGCAGCTTGGCCAGCGGGACCACCGGGGAGCTGTTTTTT. Its translation: CASSLASGTTGELFF.

V is TRBV30 and J is TRBJ1-2, with D unresolved. Germline CDR1 and CDR2: GTSNPN and SVGIG (reference sequence). V was shortened by 2 bases and J by 5 bases, with 9 bases between the two germline ends. This CDR3 contains 12 residues. The DNA for the CDR3 is TGTGCCTGGAGTCCCGGGCCTTATGGCTACACCTTC. It encodes CAWSPGPYGYTF. Variable domain in full (rest from reference TRBV30 and TRBJ1-2): SQTIHQWPATLVQPVGSPLSLECTVEGTSNPNLYWYRQAAGRGLQLLFYSVGIGQISSEVPQNLSASRPQDRQFILSSKKLLLSDSGFYLCAWSPGPYGYTFGSGTRLTVV.

The chain couples TRBV5-5 to TRBJ2-3, with unresolved D. The CDR3 loop spans 16 amino acids. V was shortened by 0 bases and J by 2 bases, with 13 bases between the two germline ends. CDR1 and CDR2 from the germline V gene are SGHKS and YYEKEE (reference sequence). In DNA, the CDR3 is TGTGCCAGCAGCTTGGCCGAAGGGTCCTCCACAGATACGCAGTATTTT. This gives the protein CASSLAEGSSTDTQYF.

This chain joins TRBV2 and TRBJ2-7; D may match TRBD1 or TRBD2 (5 bases each). V lost 8 bases and J 4 bases, leaving 15 bases between the germline ends. The CDR3 runs to 13 residues. The germline V gene encodes CDR1 SNHLY and CDR2 FYNNEI. The CDR3 nucleotides are TGTGCCAGCTCGGGGCGGATATTTTACGAGCAGTACTTC. The encoded protein is CASSGRIFYEQYF. The variable domain in full, with the rest retrieved from reference TRBV2 and TRBJ2-7, is EPEVTQTPSHQVTQMGQEVILRCVPISNHLYFYWYRQILGQKVEFLVSFYNNEISEKSEIFDDQFSVERPDGSNFTLKIRSTKLEDSAMYFCASSGRIFYEQYFGPGTRLTVT.

As regards this clone: Germline and junction disagree at one end, which may indicate a read error. Written as DNA, the CDR3 is TGTACCAGCAGCTTGACGGCAGCGAACACTGAAGCTTTCTTT. Protein sequence: CTSSLTAANTEAFF. The chain uses TRBV5-4 and TRBJ1-1; no clear D. The CDR3 has 14 residues. From germline, CDR1 is SGHNT and CDR2 YYREEE (reference sequence).

The genes are TRBV12-5 and TRBJ2-1; 8 bases fit TRBD2. The CDR3 contains 19 residues. In germline, CDR1 is LGHNT, CDR2 FRNRAP. V lost 4 bases to trimming and J lost 4 bases; unmatched junction nucleotides: 18. The CDR3 here is CASGSRGYGRAVGYNEQFF. The DNA of the CDR3 is TGTGCTAGTGGTTCCAGGGGATACGGGAGGGCCGTTGGGTACAATGAGCAGTTCTTC. The whole variable domain, filled in from reference TRBV12-5 and TRBJ2-1, reads DARVTQTPRHKVTEMGQEVTMRCQPILGHNTVFWYRQTMMQGLELLAYFRNRAPLDDSGMPKDRFSAEMPDATLATLKIQPSEPRDSAVYFCASGSRGYGRAVGYNEQFFGPGTRLTVL.

V and J are TRBV11-3 and TRBJ2-3; 8 bases match TRBD2. The CDR3 consists of 13 residues. The V segment lost 5 bases and the J segment 8 bases; nucleotides outside the gene matches: 6. Germline V lookup: CDR1 SGHNT, CDR2 YENEEA. The CDR3 nucleotides are TGTGCCAGCAGCCCGTCCGGGAGGGCTACGCAGTATTTT. As protein: CASSPSGRATQYF.

This rearrangement joins TRBV29-1 to TRBJ2-4; the match to TRBD2 covers 7 bases. The CDR3 is made up of 13 amino acids. Trimming took 4 bases from V and 3 from J; bases not matched to a gene: 3. Germline CDR1 and CDR2: SQVTM and ANQGSEA. CDR3 bases: TGCAGCGTTGCGGGGGGAAACAAAAACATTCAGTACTTC. Amino acids: CSVAGGNKNIQYF.

In DNA form, the CDR3 reads TGTGCCAGCAGTGGAGGTGGCAGGGTCACTGAAGCTTTCTTT. Protein: CASSGGGRVTEAFF. The J gene is TRBJ1-1, the V gene TRBV25-1, with TRBD1 as a possible D gene (5 bases). Per germline, CDR1 MGHDK and CDR2 SYGVNS. The V gene lost 4 bases and the J gene lost 4 bases, with 13 bases spanning the gap. This CDR3 has 14 residues.

The V call is TRBV10-3, the J call TRBJ2-5, with a tentative D call TRBD1 (6 bases). CDR1 is ENHRY, CDR2 SYGVKD, per germline. Deletions cut 2 bases from V and 1 base from J, with 11 bases between. The CDR3 totals 15 residues. The CDR3 sequence: CAISEEQGPQETQYF. The CDR3 DNA reads as TGTGCCATCAGTGAGGAACAGGGCCCCCAAGAGACCCAGTACTTC.

J is TRBJ2-5 and V is TRBV7-3; no clear D. This CDR3 spans 11 amino acids. V lost 3 bases, J lost 5 bases, and 4 bases lay in between. Germline V lookup: CDR1 SGHTA, CDR2 FQGTGA. CDR3 coding DNA: TGTGCCAGCAGCTTGACCGAGACCCAGTACTTC. It specifies CASSLTETQYF.

This chain connects TRBV18 to TRBJ1-1; 8 positions match TRBD1. J gave up 6 bases and V 6 bases, and 12 bases lay outside the gene matches. The length of the CDR3 is 15 residues. Germline CDR1 KGHSH, CDR2 LQKENI. The CDR3 DNA is TGTGCCAGCTCGTCCGGACAGGGATGGTCCCCTGAAGCTTTCTTT. Translating gives CASSSGQGWSPEAFF. Variable domain in full (rest from reference TRBV18 and TRBJ1-1): NAGVMQNPRHLVRRRGQEARLRCSPMKGHSHVYWYRQLPEEGLKFMVYLQKENIIDESGMPKERFSAEFPKEGPSILRIQQVVRGDSAAYFCASSSGQGWSPEAFFGQGTRLTVV.

The chain uses TRBV5-1 and TRBJ2-3; 9 nucleotides line up with TRBD1. Unmatched junction bases numbered 4, after V lost 1 base and J lost 4 bases. Germline V lookup: CDR1 SGHRS, CDR2 YFSETQ. The CDR3 has 15 amino acids. In nucleotides, the CDR3 is TGCGCCAGCAGCTTGAAGACAGGGGGATCAGATACGCAGTATTTT. Translation gives CASSLKTGGSDTQYF.